Listed below are T cell receptor beta chains from one sample, sequenced in a study of Graves' ophthalmopathy and Graves' hyperthyroidism. MiXCR, applied by TCRdb to the multiplex PCR reads, yields one record per CDR3 protein. Among 360,000 or so distinct CDR3 sequences listed, 15% to 20% were seen once. Sequencing was done on a sample of peripheral blood. Receptors were obtained from a woman under 30 with Graves' ophthalmopathy. Each CDR3 is given with its conserved first and last residue. A D gene is named only where the DNA matches it firmly. The listing skips clone size in some rows; elsewhere it reads once, few, many or a size class.

>.|TRBJ2-7|few|TRBV7-2
CASSPTSGQGYEQYF
TGTGCCAGCAGCCCAACCTCAGGGCAAGGCTACGAGCAGTACTTC
>.|TRBJ2-7|few|TRBV12-3/TRBV12-4
CASSPGGRTQQYF
TGTGCCAGCAGCCCAGGGGGGAGGACCCAGCAGTACTTC
>TRBD1|TRBJ2-5|once|TRBV12-3/TRBV12-4
CASSVGQGEGWETQYF
TGTGCCAGCAGTGTCGGACAGGGAGAAGGGTGGGAGACCCAGTACTTC
>.|TRBJ2-2|many|TRBV5-1
CASSLEMGGTGELFF
TGCGCCAGCAGCTTGGAGATGGGGGGAACCGGGGAGCTGTTTTTT
>.|TRBJ2-7|many|TRBV18
CASSPDLSPREQYF
TGTGCCAGCTCACCAGACCTATCCCCCCGCGAGCAGTACTTC
>.|TRBJ2-7|many|TRBV28
CASSLDLEAGSYEQYF
TGTGCCAGCAGTTTAGACCTCGAGGCAGGCTCCTACGAGCAGTACTTC
>TRBD2|TRBJ2-2|many|TRBV9
CASSVHGGYTGELFF
TGTGCCAGCAGCGTACACGGGGGGTACACCGGGGAGCTGTTTTTT
>TRBD2|TRBJ2-5|.|TRBV12-3/TRBV12-4
CASSPLAVGAQYF
TGTGCCAGCAGCCCCCTAGCGGTCGGGGCCCAGTACTTC
>.|TRBJ1-1|many|TRBV19
CASNRGGNTEGFF
TGTGCCAGTAATCGAGGGGGGAACACTGAAGGTTTCTTT
>.|TRBJ1-1|many|TRBV28
CATSLGGLGTEAFF
TGTGCCACCTCCCTGGGAGGGCTAGGCACTGAAGCTTTCTTT